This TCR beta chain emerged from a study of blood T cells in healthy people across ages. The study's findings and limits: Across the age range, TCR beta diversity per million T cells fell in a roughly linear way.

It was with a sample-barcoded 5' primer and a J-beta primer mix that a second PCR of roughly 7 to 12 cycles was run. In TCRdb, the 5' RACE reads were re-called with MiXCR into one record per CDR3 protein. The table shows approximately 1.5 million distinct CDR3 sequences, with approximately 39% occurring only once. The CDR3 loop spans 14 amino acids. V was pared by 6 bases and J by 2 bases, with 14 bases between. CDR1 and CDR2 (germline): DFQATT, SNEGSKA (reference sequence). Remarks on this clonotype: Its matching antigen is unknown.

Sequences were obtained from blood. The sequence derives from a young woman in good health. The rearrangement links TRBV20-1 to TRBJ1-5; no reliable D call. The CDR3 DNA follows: TGCAGTGCGTTTCGTGGCTTCGGCAATCAGCCCCAGCATTTT. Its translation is CSAFRGFGNQPQHF.